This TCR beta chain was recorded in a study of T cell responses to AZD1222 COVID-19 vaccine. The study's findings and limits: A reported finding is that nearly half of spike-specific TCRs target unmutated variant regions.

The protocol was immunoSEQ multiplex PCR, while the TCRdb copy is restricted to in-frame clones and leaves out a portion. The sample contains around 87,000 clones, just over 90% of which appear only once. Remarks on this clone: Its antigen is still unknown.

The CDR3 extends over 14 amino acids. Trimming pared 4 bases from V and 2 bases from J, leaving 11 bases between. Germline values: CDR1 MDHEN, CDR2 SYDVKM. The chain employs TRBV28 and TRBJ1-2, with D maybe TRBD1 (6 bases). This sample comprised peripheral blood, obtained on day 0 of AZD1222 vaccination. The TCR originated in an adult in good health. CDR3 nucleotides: TGTGCCAGCAGTTCCCTGGACAGAAACTATGGCTACACCTTC. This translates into CASSSLDRNYGYTF.